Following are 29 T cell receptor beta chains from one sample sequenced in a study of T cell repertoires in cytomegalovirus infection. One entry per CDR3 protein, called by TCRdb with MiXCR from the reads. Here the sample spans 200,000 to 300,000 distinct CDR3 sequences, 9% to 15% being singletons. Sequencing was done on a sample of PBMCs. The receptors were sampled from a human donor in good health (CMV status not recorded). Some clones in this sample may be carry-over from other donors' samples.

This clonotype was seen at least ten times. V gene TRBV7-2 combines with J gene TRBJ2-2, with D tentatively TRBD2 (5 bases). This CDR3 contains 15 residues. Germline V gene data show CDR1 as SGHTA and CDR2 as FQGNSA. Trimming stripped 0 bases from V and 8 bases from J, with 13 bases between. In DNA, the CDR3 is TGTGCCAGCAGCTTAGCAATAGGACTTTCTGGGGAGCTGTTTTTT. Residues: CASSLAIGLSGELFF.

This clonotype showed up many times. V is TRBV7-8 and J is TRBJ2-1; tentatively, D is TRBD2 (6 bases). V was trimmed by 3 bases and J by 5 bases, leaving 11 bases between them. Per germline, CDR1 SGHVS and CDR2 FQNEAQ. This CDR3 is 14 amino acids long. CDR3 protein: CASSLGGTNNEQFF. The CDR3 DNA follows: TGTGCCAGCAGCTTGGGCGGGACCAACAATGAGCAGTTCTTC. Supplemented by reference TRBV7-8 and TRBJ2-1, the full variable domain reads GAGVSQSPRYKVAKRGQDVALRCDPISGHVSLFWYQQALGQGPEFLTYFQNEAQLDKSGLPSDRFFAERPEGSVSTLKIQRTQQEDSAVYLCASSLGGTNNEQFFGPGTRLTVL.

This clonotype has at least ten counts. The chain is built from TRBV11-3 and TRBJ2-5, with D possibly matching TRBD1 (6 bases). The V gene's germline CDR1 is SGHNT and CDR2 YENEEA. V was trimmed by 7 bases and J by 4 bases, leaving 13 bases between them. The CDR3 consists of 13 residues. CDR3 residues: CASKNRDGETQYF. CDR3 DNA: TGTGCCAGCAAGAACAGGGACGGAGAGACCCAGTACTTC.

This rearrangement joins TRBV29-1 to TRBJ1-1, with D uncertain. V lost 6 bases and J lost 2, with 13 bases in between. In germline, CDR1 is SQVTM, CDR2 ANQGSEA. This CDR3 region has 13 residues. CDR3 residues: CSVAGRQNTEAFF. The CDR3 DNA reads TGCAGCGTCGCAGGCAGACAAAACACTGAAGCTTTCTTT.

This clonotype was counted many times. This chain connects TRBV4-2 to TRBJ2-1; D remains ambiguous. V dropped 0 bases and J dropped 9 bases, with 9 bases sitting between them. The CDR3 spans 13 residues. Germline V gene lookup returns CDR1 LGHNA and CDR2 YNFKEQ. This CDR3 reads CASSQDLIGEQFF. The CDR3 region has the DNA TGTGCCAGCAGCCAAGACCTTATCGGTGAGCAGTTCTTC.

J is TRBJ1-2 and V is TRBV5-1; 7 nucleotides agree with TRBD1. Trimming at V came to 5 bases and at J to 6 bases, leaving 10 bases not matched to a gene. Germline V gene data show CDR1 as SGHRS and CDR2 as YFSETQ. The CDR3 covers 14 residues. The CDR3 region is CASSPGGRIDGYTF. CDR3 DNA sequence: TGCGCCAGCAGTCCAGGGGGGCGCATAGATGGCTACACCTTC.

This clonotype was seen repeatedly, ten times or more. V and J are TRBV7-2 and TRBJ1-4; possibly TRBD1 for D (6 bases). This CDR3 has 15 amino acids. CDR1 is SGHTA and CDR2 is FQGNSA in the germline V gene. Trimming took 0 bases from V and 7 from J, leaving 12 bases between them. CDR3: CASSLAGAAGEKLFF. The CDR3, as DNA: TGTGCCAGCAGCTTAGCGGGGGCCGCGGGTGAAAAACTGTTTTTT. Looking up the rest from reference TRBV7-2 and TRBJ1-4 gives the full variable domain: GAGVSQSPSNKVTEKGKDVELRCDPISGHTALYWYRQSLGQGLEFLIYFQGNSAPDKSGLPSDRFSAERTGGSVSTLTIQRTQQEDSAVYLCASSLAGAAGEKLFFGSGTQLSVL.

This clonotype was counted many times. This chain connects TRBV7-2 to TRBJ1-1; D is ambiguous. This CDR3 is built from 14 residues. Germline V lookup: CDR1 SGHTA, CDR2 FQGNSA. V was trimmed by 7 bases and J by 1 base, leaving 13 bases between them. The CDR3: CASTAGRENTEAFF. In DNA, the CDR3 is TGTGCCAGCACCGCGGGTAGGGAGAACACTGAAGCTTTCTTT.

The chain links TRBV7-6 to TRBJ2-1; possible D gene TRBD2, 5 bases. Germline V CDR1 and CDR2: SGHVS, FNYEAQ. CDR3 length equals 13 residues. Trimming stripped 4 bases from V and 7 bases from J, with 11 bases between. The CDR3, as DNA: TGTGCCAGCAGCTCAAGTCGGAGGAATGAGCAGTTCTTC. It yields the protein CASSSSRRNEQFF. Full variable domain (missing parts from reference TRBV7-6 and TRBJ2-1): GAGVSQSPRYKVTKRGQDVALRCDPISGHVSLYWYRQALGQGPEFLTYFNYEAQQDKSGLPNDRFSAERPEGSISTLTIQRTEQRDSAMYRCASSSSRRNEQFFGPGTRLTVL.

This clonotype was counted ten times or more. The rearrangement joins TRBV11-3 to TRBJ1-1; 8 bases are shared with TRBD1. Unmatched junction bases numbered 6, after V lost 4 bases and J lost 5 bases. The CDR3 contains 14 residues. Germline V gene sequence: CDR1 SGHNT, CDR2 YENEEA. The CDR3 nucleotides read TGTGCCAGCAGCTCCTCAGGGGGCTGGACTGAAGCTTTCTTT. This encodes CASSSSGGWTEAFF. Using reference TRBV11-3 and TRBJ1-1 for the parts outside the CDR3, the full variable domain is EAGVVQSPRYKIIEKKQPVAFWCNPISGHNTLYWYLQNLGQGPELLIRYENEEAVDDSQLPKDRFSAERLKGVDSTLKIQPAELGDSAVYLCASSSSGGWTEAFFGQGTRLTVV.

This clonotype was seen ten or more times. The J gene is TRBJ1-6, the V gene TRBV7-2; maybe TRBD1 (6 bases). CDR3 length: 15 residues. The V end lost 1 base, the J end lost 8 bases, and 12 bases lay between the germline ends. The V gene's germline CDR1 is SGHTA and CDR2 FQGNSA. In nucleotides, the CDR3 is TGTGCCAGCAGCTTAGATCCACAGGGATATTCACCCCTCCACTTT. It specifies CASSLDPQGYSPLHF.

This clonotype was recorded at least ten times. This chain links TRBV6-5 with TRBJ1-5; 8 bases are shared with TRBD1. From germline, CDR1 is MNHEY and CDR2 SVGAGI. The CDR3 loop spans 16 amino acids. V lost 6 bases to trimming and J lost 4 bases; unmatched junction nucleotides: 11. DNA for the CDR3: TGTGCCAGCAGGCCCTTCGGACAGGGAGGAAATCAGCCCCAGCATTTT. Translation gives CASRPFGQGGNQPQHF.

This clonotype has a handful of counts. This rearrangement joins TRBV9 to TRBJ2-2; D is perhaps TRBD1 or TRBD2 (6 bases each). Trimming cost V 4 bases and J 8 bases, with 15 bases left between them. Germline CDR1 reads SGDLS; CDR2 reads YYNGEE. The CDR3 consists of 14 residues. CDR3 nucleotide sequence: TGTGCCAGCAGCCAAGACATAGGGGGGGGGGAGCTGTTTTTT. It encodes CASSQDIGGGELFF.

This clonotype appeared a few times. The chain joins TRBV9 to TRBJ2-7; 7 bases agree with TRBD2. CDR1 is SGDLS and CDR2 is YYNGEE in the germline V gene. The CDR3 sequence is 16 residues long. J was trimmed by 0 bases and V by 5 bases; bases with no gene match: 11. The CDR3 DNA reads TGTGCCAGCAGTGAGGGGCCTGGCGGGAGCTCCTACGAGCAGTACTTC. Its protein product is CASSEGPGGSSYEQYF.

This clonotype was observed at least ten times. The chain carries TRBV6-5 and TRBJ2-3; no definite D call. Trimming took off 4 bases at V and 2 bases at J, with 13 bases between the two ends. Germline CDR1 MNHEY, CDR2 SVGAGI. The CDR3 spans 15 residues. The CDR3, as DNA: TGTGCCAGCAGTTCGCCGAGTTCCCCCACAGATACGCAGTATTTT. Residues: CASSSPSSPTDTQYF.

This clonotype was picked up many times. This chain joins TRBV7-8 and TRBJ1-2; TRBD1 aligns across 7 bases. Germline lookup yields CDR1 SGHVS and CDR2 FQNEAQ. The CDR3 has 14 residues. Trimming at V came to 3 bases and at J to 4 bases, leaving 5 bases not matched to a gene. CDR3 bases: TGTGCCAGCAGCTTCTACAGGGGCCTCTATGGCTACACCTTC. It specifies CASSFYRGLYGYTF.

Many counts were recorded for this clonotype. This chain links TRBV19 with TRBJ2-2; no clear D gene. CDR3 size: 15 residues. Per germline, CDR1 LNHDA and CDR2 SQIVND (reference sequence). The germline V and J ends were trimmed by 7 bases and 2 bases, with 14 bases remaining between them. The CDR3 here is CASTTISSNTGELFF. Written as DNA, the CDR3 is TGTGCCAGTACGACGATTTCGTCTAACACCGGGGAGCTGTTTTTT. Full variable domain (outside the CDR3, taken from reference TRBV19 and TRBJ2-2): DGGITQSPKYLFRKEGQNVTLSCEQNLNHDAMYWYRQDPGQGLRLIYYSQIVNDFQKGDIAEGYSVSREKKESFPLTVTSAQKNPTAFYLCASTTISSNTGELFFGEGSRLTVL.

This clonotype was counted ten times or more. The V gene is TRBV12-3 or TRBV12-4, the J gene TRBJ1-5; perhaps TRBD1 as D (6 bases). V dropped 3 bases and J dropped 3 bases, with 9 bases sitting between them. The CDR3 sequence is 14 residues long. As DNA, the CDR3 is TGTGCCAGCAGTTTGGACAGCAACAATCAGCCCCAGCATTTT. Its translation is CASSLDSNNQPQHF.

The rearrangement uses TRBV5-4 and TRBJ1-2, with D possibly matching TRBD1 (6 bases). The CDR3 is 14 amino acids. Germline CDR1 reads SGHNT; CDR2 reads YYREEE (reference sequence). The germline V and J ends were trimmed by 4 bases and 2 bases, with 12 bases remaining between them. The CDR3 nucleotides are TGTGCCAGCAGCCACCGGGACATGAACTATGGCTACACCTTC. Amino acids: CASSHRDMNYGYTF. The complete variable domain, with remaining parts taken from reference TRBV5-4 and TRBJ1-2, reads ETGVTQSPTHLIKTRGQQVTLRCSSQSGHNTVSWYQQALGQGPQFIFQYYREEENGRGNFPPRFSGLQFPNYSSELNVNALELDDSALYLCASSHRDMNYGYTFGSGTRLTVV.

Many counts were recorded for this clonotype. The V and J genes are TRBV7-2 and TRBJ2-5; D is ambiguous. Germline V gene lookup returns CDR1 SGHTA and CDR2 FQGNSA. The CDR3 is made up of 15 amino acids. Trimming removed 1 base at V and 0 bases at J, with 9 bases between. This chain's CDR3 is CASSLGPIYQETQYF. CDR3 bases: TGTGCCAGCAGCTTAGGGCCTATATACCAAGAGACCCAGTACTTC.

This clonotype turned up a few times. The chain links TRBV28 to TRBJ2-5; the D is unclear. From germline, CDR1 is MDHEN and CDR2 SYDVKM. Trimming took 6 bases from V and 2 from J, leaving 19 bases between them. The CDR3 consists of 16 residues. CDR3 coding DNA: TGTGCCAGCAGCGCCCCTCTAACCGGTCTACAAGAGACCCAGTACTTC. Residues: CASSAPLTGLQETQYF.

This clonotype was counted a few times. The CDR3 DNA follows: TGTGCCAGCAGCTTAAGGGGGCCCACCGGGGAGCTGTTTTTT. Residues: CASSLRGPTGELFF. This chain connects TRBV5-6 to TRBJ2-2, with 7 bases aligning to TRBD1. Per germline, CDR1 SGHDT and CDR2 YYEEEE. The V and J ends lost 2 bases and 4 bases, in that order; junction bases with no gene match: 2. The CDR3 is 14 residues long. Drawing the rest from reference TRBV5-6 and TRBJ2-2, the complete variable domain is DAGVTQSPTHLIKTRGQQVTLRCSPKSGHDTVSWYQQALGQGPQFIFQYYEEEERQRGNFPDRFSGHQFPNYSSELNVNALLLGDSALYLCASSLRGPTGELFFGEGSRLTVL.

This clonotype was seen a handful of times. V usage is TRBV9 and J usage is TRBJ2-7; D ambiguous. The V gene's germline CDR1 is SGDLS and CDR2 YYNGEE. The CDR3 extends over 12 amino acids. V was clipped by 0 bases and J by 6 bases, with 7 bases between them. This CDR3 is CASSVDVGEQYF. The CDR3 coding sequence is TGTGCCAGCAGCGTAGATGTCGGCGAGCAGTACTTC.

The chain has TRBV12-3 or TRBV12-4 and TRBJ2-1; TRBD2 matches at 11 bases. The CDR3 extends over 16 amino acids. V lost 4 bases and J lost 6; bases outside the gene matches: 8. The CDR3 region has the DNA TGTGCCAGCAGTTCAACCCTTAGCGGGAGGGCCAATGAGCAGTTCTTC. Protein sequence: CASSSTLSGRANEQFF.

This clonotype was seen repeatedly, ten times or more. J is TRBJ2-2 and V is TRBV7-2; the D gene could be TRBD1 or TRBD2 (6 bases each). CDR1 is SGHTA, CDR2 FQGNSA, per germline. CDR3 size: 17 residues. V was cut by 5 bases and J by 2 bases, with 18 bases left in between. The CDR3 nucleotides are TGTGCCAGCAGCATTAGGAGGGTCGGGGGCAACACCGGGGAGCTGTTTTTT. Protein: CASSIRRVGGNTGELFF.

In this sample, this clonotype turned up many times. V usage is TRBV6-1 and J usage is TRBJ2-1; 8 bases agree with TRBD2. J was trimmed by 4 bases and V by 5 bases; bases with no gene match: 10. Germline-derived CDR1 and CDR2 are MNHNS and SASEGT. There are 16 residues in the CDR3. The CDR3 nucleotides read TGTGCCAGCAGTCGGCACGGGAGGGAGGGATACAATGAGCAGTTCTTC. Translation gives CASSRHGREGYNEQFF.

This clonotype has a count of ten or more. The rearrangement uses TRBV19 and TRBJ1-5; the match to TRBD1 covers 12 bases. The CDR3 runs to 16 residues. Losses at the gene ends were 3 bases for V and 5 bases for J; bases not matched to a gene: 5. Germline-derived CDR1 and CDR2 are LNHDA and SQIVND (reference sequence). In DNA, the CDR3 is TGTGCCAGTAGTATCACCGGGACAGGGGGCGATCAGCCCCAGCATTTT. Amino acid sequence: CASSITGTGGDQPQHF.

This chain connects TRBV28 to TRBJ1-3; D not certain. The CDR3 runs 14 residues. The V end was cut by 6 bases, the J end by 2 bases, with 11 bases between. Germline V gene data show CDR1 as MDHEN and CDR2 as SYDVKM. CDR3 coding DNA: TGTGCCAGCAGCCTCGGAGGGCCTGGAAACACCATATATTTT. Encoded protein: CASSLGGPGNTIYF.

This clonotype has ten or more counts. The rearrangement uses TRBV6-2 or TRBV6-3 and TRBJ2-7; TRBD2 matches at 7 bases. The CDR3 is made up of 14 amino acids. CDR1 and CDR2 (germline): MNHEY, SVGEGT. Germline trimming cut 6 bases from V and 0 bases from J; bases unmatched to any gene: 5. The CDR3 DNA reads TGTGCCAGCAGAGAAGCGGGGAGCTCCTACGAGCAGTACTTC. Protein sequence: CASREAGSSYEQYF.